These 8 T cell receptor beta chains came from one sample sequenced in a study of monozygotic twins with inflammatory bowel disease. TCRdb re-analyzed the 5' RACE reads; it lists each CDR3 protein once, without DNA. The table lists 350,000 to 500,000 distinct CDR3 sequences. Sequencing was carried out using blood. These receptors originate from a human donor with ulcerative colitis or Crohn's disease, or a healthy co-twin of an affected twin (not recorded which).

The chain uses TRBV7-9 and TRBJ1-4; TCRdb picks TRBD1, but there is no DNA to check that call. This CDR3 has 16 amino acids. The germline gives CDR1 SEHNR, CDR2 FQNEAQ (reference sequence). CDR3 protein: CASSWGTSATNEKPFF.

This sequence joins TRBV7-9 and TRBJ2-1; TCRdb gives TRBD1 as the D gene, but with no DNA this cannot be confirmed. The length of the CDR3 is 16 residues. Germline-derived CDR1 and CDR2 are SEHNR and FQNEAQ (reference sequence). The CDR3 is CASSLLRTGGSNEQFF.

The V call is TRBV5-1, the J call TRBJ1-1; TCRdb designates TRBD1, a call that cannot be tested without DNA. The CDR3 has 16 residues. Per germline, CDR1 SGHRS and CDR2 YFSETQ. CDR3 amino acids: CASSLGRTGSNTEAFF.

The rearrangement links TRBV3-1 to TRBJ2-7; TCRdb's D gene call, TRBD2, goes unchecked for lack of DNA. Looked up from germline, CDR1 is LGHDT and CDR2 is YNNKEL (reference sequence). The CDR3 length is 15 residues. The CDR3 is CASSPLSSVSYEQYF.

The V call is TRBV28, the J call TRBJ1-2; the TRBD1 assignment by TCRdb is unverifiable without DNA. CDR1 and CDR2 (germline): MDHEN, SYDVKM. The CDR3 extends over 17 amino acids. The CDR3 is CASSQPPPDPGDYGYTF.

The chain couples TRBV24-1 to TRBJ2-5. Germline values: CDR1 KGHDR, CDR2 SFDVKD. CDR3 size: 12 residues. This CDR3 is CATSDLRETQYF.

The V gene is TRBV7-2, the J gene TRBJ2-7; TCRdb lists TRBD2, though no DNA is available to test this call. The CDR3 runs 15 residues. CDR1 is SGHTA, CDR2 FQGNSA, per germline. The CDR3 protein is CASSPTSGRNYEQYF.

This chain links TRBV15 with TRBJ2-2. CDR3 size: 11 residues. CDR1 and CDR2 (germline): LNHNV, YYDKDF (reference sequence). The CDR3: CATSSVGELFF.